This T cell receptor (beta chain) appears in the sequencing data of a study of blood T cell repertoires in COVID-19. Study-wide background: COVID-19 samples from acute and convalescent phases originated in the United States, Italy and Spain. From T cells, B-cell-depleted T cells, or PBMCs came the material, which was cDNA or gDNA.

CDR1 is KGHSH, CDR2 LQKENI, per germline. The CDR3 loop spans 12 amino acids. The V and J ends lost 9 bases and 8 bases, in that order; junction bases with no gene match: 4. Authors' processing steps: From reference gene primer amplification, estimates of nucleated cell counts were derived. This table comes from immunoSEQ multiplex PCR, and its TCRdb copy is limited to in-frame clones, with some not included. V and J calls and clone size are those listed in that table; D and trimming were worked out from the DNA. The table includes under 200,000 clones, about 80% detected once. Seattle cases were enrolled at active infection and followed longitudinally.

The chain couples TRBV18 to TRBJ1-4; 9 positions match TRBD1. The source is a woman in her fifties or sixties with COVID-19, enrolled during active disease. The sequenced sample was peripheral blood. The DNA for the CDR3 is TGTGCCAGTCGCACAGGGGGCGAAAAACTGTTTTTT. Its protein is CASRTGGEKLFF.